These T cell receptor beta chains were read from a single sample in a study of T cell responses to AZD1222 COVID-19 vaccine. Sequencing was performed with immunoSEQ multiplex PCR; in TCRdb, only in-frame clones are kept and a portion is missing. This sample has 25,000 to 35,000 clones, with around nine tenths found just once. The sample was peripheral blood, taken on day 0 of AZD1222 vaccination. The receptors were gathered from an adult in good health. CDR3s include the opening cysteine and the closing phenylalanine or tryptophan. The D gene is left open where the match is weak. Size tells how often a clone was seen (once, few, many) or the class of an expanded clone, and some rows leave it out.

J | V | D | size | CDR3 | DNA
TRBJ1-6 | TRBV5-1 | TRBD1 | . | CASTRGQGADNSPLHF | TGCGCCAGCACCCGGGGACAGGGGGCTGACAATTCACCCCTCCACTTT
TRBJ2-4 | TRBV6-5 | . | . | CASRCRVLAKNIQYF | TGTGCCAGCAGATGCAGGGTGCTAGCCAAAAACATTCAGTACTTC
TRBJ2-7 | TRBV5-4 | TRBD1 | . | CASSLVGDRGYEQYF | TGTGCCAGCAGCTTGGTAGGGGACAGGGGCTACGAGCAGTACTTC
TRBJ1-1 | TRBV7-2 | TRBD1 | . | CASSDARQGNTEAFF | TGTGCCAGCAGCGATGCACGACAGGGGAACACTGAAGCTTTCTTT
TRBJ2-1 | TRBV4-1 | . | . | CASSQGPFSSYNEQFF | TGCGCCAGCAGCCAAGGTCCCTTTAGCTCCTACAATGAGCAGTTCTTC
TRBJ2-1 | TRBV11-3 | TRBD2 | . | CASSRSGSSYNEQFF | TGTGCCAGCAGCCGAAGCGGGAGCTCCTACAATGAGCAGTTCTTC
TRBJ2-1 | TRBV24-1 | TRBD2 | . | CATSDAGTSGPYNEQFF | TGTGCCACCAGTGACGCAGGGACTAGCGGACCCTACAATGAGCAGTTCTTC
TRBJ1-5 | TRBV5-5 | TRBD1 | . | CASSFGGTGAQPQHF | TGTGCCAGCAGCTTTGGAGGGACAGGGGCGCAGCCCCAGCATTTT
TRBJ2-3 | TRBV5-1 | . | . | CASSLSDTQYF | TGCGCCAGCAGCTTGTCCGATACGCAGTATTTT
TRBJ2-2 | TRBV5-1 | TRBD1 | . | CASSSPGQGTGELFF | TGCGCCAGCAGCTCACCGGGACAGGGAACGGGGGAGCTGTTTTTT
TRBJ2-1 | TRBV5-1 | . | . | CASSLDVGSYNEQFF | TGCGCCAGCAGCTTGGACGTCGGCTCCTACAATGAGCAGTTCTTC
TRBJ2-7 | TRBV19 | . | . | CASSPGPYEQYF | TGTGCCAGCAGCCCGGGGCCATACGAGCAGTACTTC
TRBJ2-7 | TRBV7-8 | . | . | CASSLDFVSYEQYF | TGTGCCAGCAGCTTAGACTTCGTCTCCTACGAGCAGTACTTC
TRBJ1-2 | TRBV6-6 | TRBD1 | . | CASSYEPQGAVYGYTF | TGTGCCAGCAGTTACGAACCACAGGGGGCGGTCTATGGCTACACCTTC
TRBJ2-1 | TRBV11-3 | TRBD2 | . | CASSELAGDEQFF | TGTGCCAGCAGCGAGCTAGCGGGAGATGAGCAGTTCTTC
TRBJ2-1 | TRBV10-3 | . | . | CAISESGGSYNEQFF | TGTGCCATCAGTGAGTCTGGCGGATCCTACAATGAGCAGTTCTTC
TRBJ1-1 | TRBV5-1 | . | . | CASSPGEWNTEAFF | TGCGCCAGCAGCCCGGGTGAGTGGAACACTGAAGCTTTCTTT
TRBJ2-7 | TRBV7-9 | . | . | CASSLASSYEQYF | TGTGCCAGCAGCTTAGCCAGCTCCTACGAGCAGTACTTC
TRBJ2-3 | TRBV7-9 | TRBD1 | once | CASSPQGAQIATFTDTQYF | TGTGCCAGCAGCCCCCAGGGGGCCCAAATTGCAACCTTCACAGATACGCAGTATTTT
TRBJ2-5 | TRBV28 | . | . | CASSSYAKETQYF | TGTGCCAGCAGTTCCTACGCGAAAGAGACCCAGTACTTC
TRBJ1-6 | TRBV6-2/TRBV6-3 | . | . | CASSISQRVPNSPLHF | TGTGCCAGCAGTATCTCGCAGAGGGTGCCCAATTCACCCCTCCACTTT
TRBJ1-1 | TRBV6-5 | TRBD1 | . | CASKGALRFTEAFF | TGTGCCAGCAAGGGGGCCCTACGTTTCACTGAAGCTTTCTTT
TRBJ1-6 | TRBV3-1/TRBV3-2 | . | . | CASSQGVYSPLHF | TGTGCCAGCAGCCAAGGGGTTTATTCACCCCTCCACTTT
TRBJ1-2 | TRBV6-5 | . | . | CASSYSTRGLGGYTF | TGTGCCAGCAGTTACTCGACCAGGGGTTTAGGGGGCTACACCTTC
TRBJ2-7 | TRBV6-1 | . | . | CASSESGTIYEQYF | TGTGCCAGCAGTGAAAGTGGGACCATTTACGAGCAGTACTTC
TRBJ1-1 | TRBV4-1 | . | . | CASGTGSWTEAFF | TGCGCCAGCGGAACAGGGTCGTGGACTGAAGCTTTCTTT
TRBJ1-6 | TRBV30 | TRBD1 | . | CAWSEGQFWGSPLHF | TGTGCCTGGAGTGAGGGACAGTTTTGGGGTTCACCCCTCCACTTT
TRBJ2-1 | TRBV27 | TRBD2 | . | CASSSTSGRAEEQFF | TGTGCCAGCAGTTCGACTAGCGGGAGGGCGGAGGAGCAGTTCTTC
TRBJ2-1 | TRBV6-2/TRBV6-3 | . | . | CASSREKAPGSYNEQFF | TGTGCCAGCAGCCGGGAAAAAGCGCCCGGCTCCTACAATGAGCAGTTCTTC
TRBJ1-3 | TRBV2 | . | once | CASSRSGNTIYF | TGTGCCAGCAGCCGATCTGGAAACACCATATATTTT
TRBJ2-2 | TRBV27 | TRBD2 | . | CASTNGLAGATGELFF | TGTGCCAGCACCAACGGACTAGCGGGAGCCACCGGGGAGCTGTTTTTT
TRBJ2-3 | TRBV9 | TRBD2 | . | CASSVAERGFTDTQYF | TGTGCCAGCAGCGTAGCCGAGCGGGGATTCACAGATACGCAGTATTTT
TRBJ1-1 | TRBV7-9 | TRBD1 | . | CASSFRTGKGAEAFF | TGTGCCAGCAGCTTTCGGACAGGGAAGGGCGCTGAAGCTTTCTTT
TRBJ1-1 | TRBV10-1 | TRBD1 | . | CASSAGGTEAFF | TGCGCCAGCAGTGCAGGGGGCACTGAAGCTTTCTTT
TRBJ1-2 | TRBV9 | . | . | CASSAGYNYGYTF | TGTGCCAGCAGCGCAGGGTATAACTATGGCTACACCTTC
TRBJ1-1 | TRBV14 | . | . | CASSQDRGEWNTEAFF | TGTGCCAGCAGCCAAGACAGGGGAGAGTGGAACACTGAAGCTTTCTTT
TRBJ1-5 | TRBV2 | . | . | CASSGQPEPQHF | TGTGCCAGCAGTGGCCAGCCCGAGCCCCAGCATTTT
TRBJ2-7 | TRBV7-2 | . | . | CASSRGTYEQYF | TGTGCCAGCAGCAGGGGTACCTACGAGCAGTACTTC
TRBJ1-5 | TRBV15 | . | . | CATSRDSLDYWGNQPQHF | TGTGCCACCAGCAGAGATAGCCTAGATTATTGGGGGAATCAGCCCCAGCATTTT
TRBJ1-5 | TRBV20-1 | . | . | CSASTGGKRNQPQHF | TGCAGTGCTAGTACGGGGGGCAAGAGGAATCAGCCCCAGCATTTT